This T cell receptor beta chain was documented in a study of T cell responses to AZD1222 COVID-19 vaccine. The count of this clone is one. Its antigen is still unknown. The protocol was immunoSEQ multiplex PCR, while the TCRdb copy is restricted to in-frame clones and leaves out a portion. The repertoire holds roughly 100,000 clones, around 91% seen once, with under 5.5% in the top ten. General study results and limits: Repertoires were sampled only after the peak T cell response. Compared with day 0, the breadth and depth of the Spike-specific TCR repertoire rose significantly after two doses of AZD1222. Regions left unmutated in variants are reportedly the target of nearly half of spike-specific TCRs. White British ancestry dominated among donors, who included more females, and clonal diversity was possibly underestimated.

The clonotype comes from an adult in good health. Sequenced here: peripheral blood, sampled on day 0 of AZD1222 vaccination.

DNA for the CDR3: TGTGCCAGCAGCCAAACTAGCGCCAGCCAAGAGACCCAGTACTTC. It yields the protein CASSQTSASQETQYF. The chain joins TRBV3-1 (or the pseudogene TRBV3-2) to TRBJ2-5; 7 nucleotides line up with TRBD2. The CDR3 runs 15 residues. Germline V gene sequence: CDR1 LGHDT, CDR2 YNNKEL (reference sequence). V shed 2 bases and J 1 base; nucleotides not matched to a gene: 4.